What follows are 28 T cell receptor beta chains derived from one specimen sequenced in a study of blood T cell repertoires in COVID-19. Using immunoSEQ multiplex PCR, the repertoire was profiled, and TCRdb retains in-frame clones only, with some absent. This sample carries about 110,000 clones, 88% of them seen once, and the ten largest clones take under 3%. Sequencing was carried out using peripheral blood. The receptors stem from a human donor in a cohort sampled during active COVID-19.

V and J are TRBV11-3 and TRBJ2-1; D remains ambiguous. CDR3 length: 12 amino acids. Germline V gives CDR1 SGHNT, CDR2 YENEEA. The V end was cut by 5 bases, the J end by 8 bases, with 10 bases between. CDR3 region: CASSPRSDEQFF. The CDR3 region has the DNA TGTGCCAGCAGCCCCAGAAGCGATGAGCAGTTCTTC.

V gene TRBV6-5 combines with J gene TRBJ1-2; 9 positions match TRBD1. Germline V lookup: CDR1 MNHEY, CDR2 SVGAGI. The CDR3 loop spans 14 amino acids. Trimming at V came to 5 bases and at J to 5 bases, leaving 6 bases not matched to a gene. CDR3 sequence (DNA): TGTGCCAGCAGTCCCGACAGGGGGAATTATGGCTACACCTTC. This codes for CASSPDRGNYGYTF.

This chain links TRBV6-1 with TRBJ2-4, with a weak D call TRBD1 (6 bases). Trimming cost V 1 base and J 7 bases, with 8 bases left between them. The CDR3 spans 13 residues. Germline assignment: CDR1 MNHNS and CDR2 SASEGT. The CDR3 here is CASSEGGRNIQYF. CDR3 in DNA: TGTGCCAGCAGTGAAGGGGGGCGGAACATTCAGTACTTC.

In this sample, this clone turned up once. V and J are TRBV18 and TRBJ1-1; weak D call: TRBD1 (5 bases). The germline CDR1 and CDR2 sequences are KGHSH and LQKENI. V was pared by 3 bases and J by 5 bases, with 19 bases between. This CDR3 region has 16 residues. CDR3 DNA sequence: TGTGCCAGCTCACCTTGGGACGGTTCAGGAGGGACTGAAGCTTTCTTT. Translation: CASSPWDGSGGTEAFF.

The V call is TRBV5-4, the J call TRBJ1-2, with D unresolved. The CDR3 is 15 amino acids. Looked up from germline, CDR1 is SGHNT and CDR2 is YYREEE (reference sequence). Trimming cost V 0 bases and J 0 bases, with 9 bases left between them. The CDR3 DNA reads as TGTGCCAGCAGCTTGGTTGGTAGAGCTAACTATGGCTACACCTTC. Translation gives CASSLVGRANYGYTF.

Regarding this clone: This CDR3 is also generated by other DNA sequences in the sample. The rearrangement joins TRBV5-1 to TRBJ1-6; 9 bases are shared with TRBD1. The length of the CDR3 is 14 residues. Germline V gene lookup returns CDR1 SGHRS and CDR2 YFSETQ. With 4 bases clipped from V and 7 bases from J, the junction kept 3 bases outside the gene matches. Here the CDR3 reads CASSLDRGNSPLHF. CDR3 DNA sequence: TGCGCCAGCAGCCTTGACAGGGGGAATTCACCCCTCCACTTT.

CDR3 bases: TGTGCCAGCAGTTACTACGGGAAGAATTCACCCCTCCACTTT. Translated: CASSYYGKNSPLHF. This rearrangement joins TRBV6-5 to TRBJ1-6; D remains ambiguous. This CDR3 spans 14 amino acids. Germline loops: CDR1 MNHEY, CDR2 SVGAGI. V lost 1 base to trimming and J lost 7 bases, with 8 bases between them.

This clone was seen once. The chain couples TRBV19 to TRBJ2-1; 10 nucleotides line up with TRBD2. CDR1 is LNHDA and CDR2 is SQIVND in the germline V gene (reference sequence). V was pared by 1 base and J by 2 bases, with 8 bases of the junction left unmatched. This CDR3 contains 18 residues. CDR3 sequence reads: CASSIGTSGSTPYNEQFF. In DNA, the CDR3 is TGTGCCAGTAGTATAGGGACTAGCGGTTCTACCCCCTACAATGAGCAGTTCTTC. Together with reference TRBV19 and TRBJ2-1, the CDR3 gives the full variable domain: DGGITQSPKYLFRKEGQNVTLSCEQNLNHDAMYWYRQDPGQGLRLIYYSQIVNDFQKGDIAEGYSVSREKKESFPLTVTSAQKNPTAFYLCASSIGTSGSTPYNEQFFGPGTRLTVL.

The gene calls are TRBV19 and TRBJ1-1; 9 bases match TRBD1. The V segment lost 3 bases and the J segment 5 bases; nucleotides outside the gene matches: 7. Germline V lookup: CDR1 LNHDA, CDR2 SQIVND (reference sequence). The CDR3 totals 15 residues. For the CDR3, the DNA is TGTGCCAGTAGTATGGGACAGGGAATGATAACTGAAGCTTTCTTT. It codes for CASSMGQGMITEAFF.

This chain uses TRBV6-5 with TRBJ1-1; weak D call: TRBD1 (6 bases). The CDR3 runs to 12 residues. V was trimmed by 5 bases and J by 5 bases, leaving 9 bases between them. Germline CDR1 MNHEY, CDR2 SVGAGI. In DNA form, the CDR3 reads TGTGCCAGCAGTACACAGGGAACTGAAGCTTTCTTT. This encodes CASSTQGTEAFF.

The DNA of the CDR3 is TGTGCCAGCAGCTTCCAGGGGGCGAATGAGCAGTTCTTC. It translates to CASSFQGANEQFF. The gene calls are TRBV7-2 and TRBJ2-1, with TRBD1 identical over 8 bases. This CDR3 is 13 amino acids long. Trimming cost V 3 bases and J 7 bases; bases outside gene matches: 2. Germline V gives CDR1 SGHTA, CDR2 FQGNSA.

CDR3 DNA: TGCGCCAGCAGCTTGGATCCAGGGACATTACATATCGCTGAAGCTTTCTTT. Translating gives CASSLDPGTLHIAEAFF. The V call is TRBV5-1, the J call TRBJ1-1, with D perhaps matching TRBD1 (6 bases). Trimming shortened V by 0 bases and J by 6 bases, and 21 bases separated the two germline ends. Germline CDR1 is SGHRS and CDR2 is YFSETQ. CDR3 length: 17 residues.

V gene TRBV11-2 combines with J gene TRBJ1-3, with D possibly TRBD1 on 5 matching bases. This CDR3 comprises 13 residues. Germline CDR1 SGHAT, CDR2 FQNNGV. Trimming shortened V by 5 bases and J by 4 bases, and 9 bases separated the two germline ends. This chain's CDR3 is CASSLSGGNTIYF. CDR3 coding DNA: TGTGCCAGCAGCCTATCAGGGGGAAACACCATATATTTT.

CDR3 loop: CSVGWTGAGYTF. The CDR3 nucleotides read TGCAGCGTTGGATGGACAGGGGCCGGCTACACCTTC. The chain links TRBV29-1 to TRBJ1-2, with 9 bases that match TRBD1. V gave up 4 bases and J gave up 8 bases; unmatched junction bases: 5. There are 12 residues in the CDR3. Germline V lookup: CDR1 SQVTM, CDR2 ANQGSEA.

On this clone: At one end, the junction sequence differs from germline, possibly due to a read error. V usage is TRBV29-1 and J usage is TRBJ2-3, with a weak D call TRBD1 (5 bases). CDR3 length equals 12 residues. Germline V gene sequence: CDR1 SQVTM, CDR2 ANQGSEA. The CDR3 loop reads CSVDVGQEKVNF. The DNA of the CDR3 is TGCAGCGTTGATGTGGGGCAGGAAAAAGTGAATTTT.

CDR3 region: CASSQCLQREGVQNTGELFF. CDR3 sequence (DNA): TGCGCCAGCAGTCAATGTCTGCAGCGGGAGGGGGTTCAGAACACCGGGGAGCTGTTTTTT. J is TRBJ2-2 and V is TRBV23-1; 10 nucleotides line up with TRBD2. TRBV23-1 is given ORF status, its function remaining uncertain. After removal of 1 base from V and 1 base from J, the junction contained 12 bases not matched to a gene. The CDR3 has 20 amino acids.

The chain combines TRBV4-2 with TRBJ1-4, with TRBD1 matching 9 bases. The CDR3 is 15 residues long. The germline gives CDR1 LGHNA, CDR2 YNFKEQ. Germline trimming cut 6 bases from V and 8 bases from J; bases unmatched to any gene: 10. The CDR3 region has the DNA TGTGCCAGCAGGACTACCGGGACAGGGAGCGAAAAACTGTTTTTT. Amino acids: CASRTTGTGSEKLFF.

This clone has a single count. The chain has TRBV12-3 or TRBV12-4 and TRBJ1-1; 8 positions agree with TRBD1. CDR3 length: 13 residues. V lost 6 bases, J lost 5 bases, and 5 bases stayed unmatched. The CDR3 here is CASRYDRGTEAFF. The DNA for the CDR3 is TGTGCCAGCAGATATGACAGGGGAACTGAAGCTTTCTTT.

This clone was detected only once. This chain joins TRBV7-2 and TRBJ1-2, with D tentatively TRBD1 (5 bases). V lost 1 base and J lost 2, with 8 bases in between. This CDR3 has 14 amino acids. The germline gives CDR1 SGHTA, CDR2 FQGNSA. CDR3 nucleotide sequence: TGTGCCAGCAGCTTAGTCGGGGGAAACTATGGCTACACCTTC. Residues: CASSLVGGNYGYTF.

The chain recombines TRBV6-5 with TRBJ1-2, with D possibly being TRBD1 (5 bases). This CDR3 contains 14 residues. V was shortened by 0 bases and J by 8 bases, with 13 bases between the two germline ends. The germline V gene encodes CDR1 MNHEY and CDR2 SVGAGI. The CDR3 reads CASSYSGGVYGYTF. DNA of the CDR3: TGTGCCAGCAGTTACTCAGGAGGGGTTTACGGCTACACCTTC.

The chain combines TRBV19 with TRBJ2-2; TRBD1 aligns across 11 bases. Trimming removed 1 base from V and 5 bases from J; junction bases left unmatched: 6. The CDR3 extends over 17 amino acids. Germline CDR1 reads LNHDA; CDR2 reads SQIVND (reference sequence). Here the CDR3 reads CASSIGAGQGETGELFF. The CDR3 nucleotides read TGTGCCAGTAGTATAGGGGCGGGACAGGGGGAGACCGGGGAGCTGTTTTTT.

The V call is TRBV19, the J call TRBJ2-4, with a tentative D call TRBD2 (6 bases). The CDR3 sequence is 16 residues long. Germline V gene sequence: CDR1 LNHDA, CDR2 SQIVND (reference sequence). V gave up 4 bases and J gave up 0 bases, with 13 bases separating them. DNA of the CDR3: TGTGCCAGTAGTAGGGACTCCAGGCTAGCCAAAAACATTCAGTACTTC. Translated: CASSRDSRLAKNIQYF. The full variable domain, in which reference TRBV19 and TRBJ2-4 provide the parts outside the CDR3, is DGGITQSPKYLFRKEGQNVTLSCEQNLNHDAMYWYRQDPGQGLRLIYYSQIVNDFQKGDIAEGYSVSREKKESFPLTVTSAQKNPTAFYLCASSRDSRLAKNIQYFGAGTRLSVL.

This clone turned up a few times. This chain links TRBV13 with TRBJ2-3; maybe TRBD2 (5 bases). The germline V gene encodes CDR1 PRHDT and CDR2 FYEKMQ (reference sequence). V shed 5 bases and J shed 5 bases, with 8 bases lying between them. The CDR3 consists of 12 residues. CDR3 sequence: CASSPRGDTQYF. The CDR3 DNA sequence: TGTGCCAGCAGCCCTCGGGGAGATACGCAGTATTTT.

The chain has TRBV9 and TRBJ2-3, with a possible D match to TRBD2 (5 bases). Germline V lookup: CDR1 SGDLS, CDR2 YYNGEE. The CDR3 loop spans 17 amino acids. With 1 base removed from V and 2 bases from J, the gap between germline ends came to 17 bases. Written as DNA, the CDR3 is TGTGCCAGCAGCGTACACCTCAGCGGACTGTCCACAGATACGCAGTATTTT. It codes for CASSVHLSGLSTDTQYF.

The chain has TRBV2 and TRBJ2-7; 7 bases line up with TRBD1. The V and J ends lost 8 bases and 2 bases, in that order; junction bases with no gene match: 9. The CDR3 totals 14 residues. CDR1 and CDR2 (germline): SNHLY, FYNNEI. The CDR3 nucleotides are TGTGCCAGCCAGGGGACAGAACTGACCTACGAGCAGTACTTC. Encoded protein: CASQGTELTYEQYF.

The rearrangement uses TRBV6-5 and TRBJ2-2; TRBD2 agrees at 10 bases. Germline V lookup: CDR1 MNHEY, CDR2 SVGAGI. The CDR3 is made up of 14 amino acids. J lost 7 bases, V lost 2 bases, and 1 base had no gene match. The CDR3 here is CASSYRTSGGELFF. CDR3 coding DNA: TGTGCCAGCAGTTACAGGACTAGCGGCGGGGAGCTGTTTTTT.

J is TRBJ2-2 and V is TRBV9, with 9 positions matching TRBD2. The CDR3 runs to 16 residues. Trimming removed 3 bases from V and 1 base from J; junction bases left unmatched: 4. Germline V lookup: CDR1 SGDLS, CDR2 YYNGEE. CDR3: CASSGTSDENTGELFF. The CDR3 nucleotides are TGTGCCAGCAGCGGGACTAGCGATGAGAACACCGGGGAGCTGTTTTTT.

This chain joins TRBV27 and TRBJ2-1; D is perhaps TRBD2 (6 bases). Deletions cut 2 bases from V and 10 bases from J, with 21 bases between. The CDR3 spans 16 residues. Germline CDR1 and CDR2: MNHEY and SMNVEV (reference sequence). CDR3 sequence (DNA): TGTGCCAGCAGTTTAAATCCGGGACTCCGCTGGGTCGAGCAGTTCTTC. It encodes CASSLNPGLRWVEQFF.